The next 23 T cell receptor beta chains were all read from a single sample in a study of low-dose radiotherapy and immunotherapy resistance in tumors. Alpha and beta chains were covered, as first-strand cDNA relied on TRAV- and TRBV-specific primers. With a V-primer adapter and a constant-region primer, TCRs were amplified for about 20 PCR cycles. TCRdb recomputed calls from the reads with MiXCR, one row per CDR3 protein. The sample lists about 12,000 distinct CDR3 sequences; around 74% were seen once. The receptors derive from a human donor with advanced metastatic prostate, ovarian, gallbladder or colorectal cancer (not recorded which). This table probably holds off-target reads from a library built for another chain.

CDR3 sequence: CASSYYRVPSLNTEAFF. The CDR3, as DNA: TGTGCCAGCAGTTACTACCGGGTCCCCAGTTTGAACACTGAAGCTTTCTTT. V usage is TRBV6-2 or TRBV6-3 and J usage is TRBJ1-1; D not resolved. The V gene's germline CDR1 is MNHEY and CDR2 SVGEGT. This CDR3 is built from 17 residues. Trimming removed 1 base at V and 0 bases at J, with 15 bases between.

Concerning this clonotype: One end of the junction fails to match germline, which may point to a read error. The rearrangement joins TRBV5-1 to TRBJ1-1; D unresolved. The V gene's germline CDR1 is SGHRS and CDR2 YFSETQ. CDR3 length equals 14 residues. CDR3 bases: TGCACCAGCAGCTTCGGGTCTATGAACACTGAAGCTTTCTTT. This encodes CTSSFGSMNTEAFF.

The V gene is TRBV28, the J gene TRBJ2-1; D uncertain. This CDR3 has 14 residues. The germline gives CDR1 MDHEN, CDR2 SYDVKM. V lost 7 bases and J 5 bases, leaving 15 bases between the germline ends. The CDR3 loop is CASIPAKGNNEQFF. DNA of the CDR3: TGTGCCAGCATCCCAGCGAAGGGAAACAATGAGCAGTTCTTC.

The chain carries TRBV10-3 and TRBJ1-5; 7 nucleotides agree with TRBD1. The CDR3 consists of 14 residues. The junction had 5 bases not matched to a gene; V was cut back by 3 bases and J by 6 bases. Looked up from germline, CDR1 is ENHRY and CDR2 is SYGVKD. This chain's CDR3 is CAISDEGAGQPQHF. CDR3 DNA sequence: TGTGCCATCAGTGACGAGGGGGCCGGTCAGCCCCAGCATTTT.

This clonotype was detected only a few times. This chain connects TRBV28 to TRBJ2-1, with D hard to call. CDR1 is MDHEN and CDR2 is SYDVKM in the germline V gene. The CDR3 is 13 residues long. Trimming took off 1 base at V and 5 bases at J, with 6 bases between the two ends. CDR3 coding DNA: TGTGCCAGCAGTTTATACCGGGACAATGAGCAGTTCTTC. Its protein is CASSLYRDNEQFF.

The gene calls are TRBV7-9 and TRBJ2-3; D is perhaps TRBD2 (5 bases). CDR3 length: 15 amino acids. Trimming took off 4 bases at V and 2 bases at J, with 13 bases between the two ends. Germline loops: CDR1 SEHNR, CDR2 FQNEAQ (reference sequence). The CDR3 here is CASSWPGLPTDTQYF. For the CDR3, the DNA is TGTGCCAGCAGCTGGCCTGGACTGCCCACAGATACGCAGTATTTT.

The count of this clonotype is one. The chain uses TRBV28 and TRBJ2-3; 8 bases line up with TRBD1. The CDR3 is 16 amino acids. Germline V CDR1 and CDR2: MDHEN, SYDVKM. Germline trimming cut 6 bases from V and 5 bases from J; bases unmatched to any gene: 13. This chain's CDR3 is CASSSLGAGGLDTQYF. CDR3 nucleotides: TGTGCCAGCAGCTCCCTCGGGGCAGGGGGCTTAGATACGCAGTATTTT.

The chain has TRBV5-4 and TRBJ2-3; D is possibly TRBD1 (5 bases). The CDR3 has 15 amino acids. Trimming shortened V by 4 bases and J by 1 base, and 13 bases separated the two germline ends. CDR1 is SGHNT, CDR2 YYREEE, per germline (reference sequence). CDR3 DNA: TGTGCCAGCAGCCGAGACAGTACAGGCACAGATACGCAGTATTTT. It encodes CASSRDSTGTDTQYF.

The rearrangement joins TRBV20-1 to TRBJ2-1, with 9 positions matching TRBD2. V lost 5 bases to trimming and J lost 5 bases; unmatched junction nucleotides: 7. The CDR3 spans 14 residues. The germline V gene has CDR1 DFQATT and CDR2 SNEGSKA (reference sequence). The CDR3 nucleotides read TGCAGTGCTCCCGTTAGCGGGAGAAACAATGAGCAGTTCTTC. It is translated as CSAPVSGRNNEQFF.

This clonotype was seen just once. This chain links TRBV7-2 with TRBJ1-1, with 10 bases that match TRBD1. This CDR3 is built from 12 residues. The V and J ends lost 5 bases and 10 bases, in that order; junction bases with no gene match: 4. CDR1 and CDR2 from the germline V gene are SGHTA and FQGNSA. In DNA form, the CDR3 reads TGTGCCAGCAGCCGGACAGGGGGTCCAGCTTTCTTT. Protein sequence: CASSRTGGPAFF.

This clonotype was picked up a small number of times. This CDR3 is CASSPGGGETQYF. As DNA, the CDR3 is TGTGCCAGCAGCCCGGGAGGAGGAGAGACCCAGTACTTC. The chain links TRBV28 to TRBJ2-5; 7 bases match TRBD2. The CDR3 contains 13 residues. Germline assignment: CDR1 MDHEN and CDR2 SYDVKM. After removal of 6 bases from V and 4 bases from J, the junction contained 5 bases not matched to a gene.

The chain couples TRBV5-6 to TRBJ1-1; TRBD1 aligns across 10 bases. Germline trimming cut 3 bases from V and 0 bases from J; bases unmatched to any gene: 5. Germline V gives CDR1 SGHDT, CDR2 YYEEEE. The CDR3 extends over 16 amino acids. CDR3 sequence (DNA): TGTGCCAGCAGCTCCCGACAGGGGGCCATGAACACTGAAGCTTTCTTT. Protein product: CASSSRQGAMNTEAFF.

This chain links TRBV6-5 with TRBJ2-7; no reliable D call. The CDR3 runs 14 residues. From germline, CDR1 is MNHEY and CDR2 SVGAGI. Trimming shortened V by 0 bases and J by 7 bases, and 13 bases separated the two germline ends. CDR3 bases: TGTGCCAGCAGTTACTCGATGGCGTTGAGGGAGCAGTACTTC. It encodes CASSYSMALREQYF.

The chain is built from TRBV5-1 and TRBJ2-3; 9 bases line up with TRBD2. CDR1 is SGHRS, CDR2 YFSETQ, per germline. This CDR3 region has 16 residues. Trimming at V came to 1 base and at J to 0 bases, leaving 3 bases not matched to a gene. The CDR3 region has the DNA TGCGCCAGCAGCTTGCTAGCGGGACCTAGCACAGATACGCAGTATTTT. This gives the protein CASSLLAGPSTDTQYF.

The genes are TRBV7-2 and TRBJ2-1; D ambiguous. V was trimmed by 2 bases and J by 0 bases, leaving 14 bases between them. Germline loops: CDR1 SGHTA, CDR2 FQGNSA. This CDR3 comprises 17 residues. The CDR3 is CASSLRDWEFSYNEQFF. CDR3 in DNA: TGTGCCAGCAGCTTAAGGGATTGGGAATTCTCCTACAATGAGCAGTTCTTC. Together with reference TRBV7-2 and TRBJ2-1, the CDR3 gives the full variable domain: GAGVSQSPSNKVTEKGKDVELRCDPISGHTALYWYRQSLGQGLEFLIYFQGNSAPDKSGLPSDRFSAERTGGSVSTLTIQRTQQEDSAVYLCASSLRDWEFSYNEQFFGPGTRLTVL.

This clonotype has more than one count but fewer than ten. This sequence joins TRBV21-1 and TRBJ2-2; TRBD2, as called in the table, went unchecked against the DNA. TRBV21-1 is deemed a pseudogene. CDR3 length equals 18 residues. CDR3 in DNA: TGTGCCAGCAGCAAAGAGGGACTAGCGGGAGACAACACCGGGGAGCTGTTTTTT. As protein: CASSKEGLAGDNTGELFF.

This rearrangement joins TRBV28 to TRBJ1-2; no definite D call. V shed 5 bases and J shed 4 bases, with 2 bases lying between them. The germline gives CDR1 MDHEN, CDR2 SYDVKM. The CDR3 consists of 10 residues. The DNA for the CDR3 is TGTGCCAGCAGTGGCTATGGCTACACCTTC. Its protein is CASSGYGYTF.

This sequence joins TRBV5-5 and TRBJ1-1; unclear D gene. From germline, CDR1 is SGHKS and CDR2 YYEKEE (reference sequence). The CDR3 has 13 residues. The ends were cut back, 1 base at V and 4 bases at J, with 8 bases in the middle. Written as DNA, the CDR3 is TGTGCCAGCAGCTTGCTACGGGGCACTGAAGCTTTCTTT. Residues: CASSLLRGTEAFF.

The V and J genes are TRBV28 and TRBJ2-7; the D is unclear. From germline, CDR1 is MDHEN and CDR2 SYDVKM. The length of the CDR3 is 15 residues. V was cut by 6 bases and J by 2 bases, with 17 bases left in between. CDR3 nucleotide sequence: TGTGCCAGCAGCCTCGGTACCCCATGGGCCTACGAGCAGTACTTC. As protein: CASSLGTPWAYEQYF.

V and J are TRBV6-1 and TRBJ2-1; 13 bases align to TRBD2. V was pared by 5 bases and J by 7 bases, with 5 bases of the junction left unmatched. Germline V lookup: CDR1 MNHNS, CDR2 SASEGT. The CDR3 runs 15 residues. CDR3 residues: CASSRTSGSQNEQFF. The CDR3 DNA sequence: TGTGCCAGCAGTAGGACTAGCGGGAGTCAAAATGAGCAGTTCTTC.

The J gene is TRBJ1-5, the V gene TRBV19; D not certain. Trimming took 5 bases from V and 0 from J, leaving 14 bases between them. The V gene's germline CDR1 is LNHDA and CDR2 SQIVND (reference sequence). CDR3 length: 16 amino acids. CDR3 sequence reads: CASSLAGGDSNQPQHF. The CDR3, as DNA: TGTGCCAGTAGTCTGGCAGGTGGGGATAGCAATCAGCCCCAGCATTTT.

The V gene is TRBV4-2, the J gene TRBJ2-6; 7 positions match TRBD2. This CDR3 has 18 residues. The ends lost 1 base at V and 0 bases at J; junction bases unmatched: 6. CDR1 and CDR2 from the germline V gene are LGHNA and YNFKEQ. CDR3 DNA: TGTGCCAGCAGCCAAGTCGGGGGGTCTAGCTCTGGGGCCAACGTCCTGACTTTC. Translated: CASSQVGGSSSGANVLTF.

This chain uses TRBV12-3 or TRBV12-4 with TRBJ2-7; 7 bases agree with TRBD2. The trim removed 6 bases at V and 5 bases at J, leaving 16 bases unmatched. The CDR3 is 16 residues long. The CDR3, as DNA: TGTGCCAGCAGCCTGGGGGGGAGCCCCAACCTAGACGAGCAGTACTTC. Translated: CASSLGGSPNLDEQYF.